The source of this T cell receptor beta chain is a study of CD4 T cells in relation to SARS-CoV-2 and coronaviruses (dated by TCRdb to about 2021). With regard to the full study: In the ViraFEST assay, PBMCs were grown with antigen for approximately 11 days, and TCR beta CDR3s were then sequenced to identify antigen-specific clonal expansions. Across all 12 patients in the convalescent cohort, the median age was about 35 years, with a range of 21 to 72 years. Of the roughly twelve convalescent patients, 8 were male and 4 were female, and two of the subjects were Hispanic. Patient-derived lymphoblastoid cell lines were used to map the HLA restriction of shared crossreactive spike epitopes. The study assessed, at the TCR clonotype level, memory CD4+ T cell crossreactivity between SARS-CoV-2 and common cold coronavirus spike proteins. The Adaptive Biotechnologies TCR-sequencing kit was used for samples from a few pre-COVID donors and for the naive versus memory experiments, whereas the other data were Illumina-based. A different TCR-beta assay, based on Illumina, was used to sequence expansion assays from other donors in the study. Broader findings and caveats from the paper: Sequencing naive versus memory cells indicated that the assay picks up memory recall responses, not primary responses primed during culture. Because the crossreactivity analysis focused on spike protein, crossreactivity against other viral proteins was not assessed. Memory CD4+ clonotypes crossrecognizing SARS-CoV-2 and at least one common cold coronavirus spike were found in around 65% of donors. Significantly weaker SARS-CoV-2-driven expansion was shown by crossreactive clones than by monoreactive clones, consistent with antigenic imprinting. Small numbers of patients and of tested TCRs limited the study. No donor contributed both pre-pandemic and post-infection samples, which limited tracing the source of pre-existing responses.

DNA from CEF-cultured naive and memory CD4+ T cells underwent immunoSEQ TCR-beta sequencing at survey level. The source study handled its data this way. Preprocessing removed nonproductive sequences and CDR3s not starting with C, not ending with F or W, or shorter than 7 amino acids. Antigen-specific clonotypes were called with the MANAFEST web app on the basis of expansion relative to the reference and to other culture wells. A clone was considered positive if the clone showed significant expansion compared with the reference culture in 2 of 3 replicate wells at an FDR below 0.05. Positive clones also required significant expansion versus all other tandem wells and an odds ratio above 5. Cultured and uncultured naive and memory CD4+ repertoires were searched for previously identified spike- and CEF-reactive CDR3s. CDR3 homology was measured as pairwise Levenshtein distance, computed with the stringdist R package after trimming three terminal residues from each end. Held by TCRdb, this immuneACCESS table contains in-frame sequences only and omits some clones. Under half of the omission traces to an unresolved V gene where checked; the cause of the rest is unknown. The DNA was the basis for D and trimming; V, J and clone size are from that table. This sample gives about 39,000 clones in total; 70% to 85% of them show up just once. More than 6% of the sample belongs to the ten largest clones.

Details on this clone: It lacks a known antigen. Base-call qualities are not available, and no considerably larger clone is one nucleotide away.

Naive and memory CD4+ T cells were separated from cryopreserved PBMCs by CD4 enrichment followed by EasySep naive CD4+ T cell enrichment. For ten to eleven days, sorted naive or memory CD4+ T cells (10^5) were cultured at a 1:1 ratio with T cell-depleted PBMCs and CEF peptides. Triplicate replicate wells were generally used for each peptide culture condition. Ficoll-Paque PLUS gradient centrifugation was used to isolate PBMCs from leukapheresis product or whole blood. PBMCs were either used fresh in the expansion assay or cryopreserved at -140 degrees C. The QIAamp Micro DNA Kit was used to extract genomic DNA from the CD4+ T cells. Including the terminal cysteine and phenylalanine, the CDR3 comprises 13 residues. Only CDR3 DNA remains: 39 bases, in frame from the first base. Trimming removed 2 bases from V and 4 bases from J, leaving 5 bases between the germline ends. From a lookup of the germline V gene, CDR1 and CDR2 are MNHEY and SVGAGI.

The sequenced material came from naive CD4+ T cells from PBMCs, cultured in vitro. In light of the paper, this sample's cell subset or site label describes: naive CD4+ T cells isolated by negative enrichment. Recombination connected TRBV6-5 to TRBJ2-2; no D gene is confidently identified. The TCR was taken from an adult with COVID-19. The DNA is TGTGCCAGCAGTTACGATGCCACCGGGGAGCTGTTTTTT. Its translation is CASSYDATGELFF.